This TCR beta chain is drawn from a study of blood T cell repertoires in COVID-19. Study information: The origin of the acute and convalescent COVID-19 samples was the United States, Italy and Spain. From T cells, B-cell-depleted T cells, or PBMCs came the material, which was cDNA or gDNA.

Methods used by the authors: Nucleated cell counts were estimated from reference gene primer amplification. Measured with immunoSEQ multiplex PCR; TCRdb has only the in-frame clones, and not every one. V and J calls and clone size follow that table, whereas D and trimming were derived from the DNA. The data contain around 340,000 clones, roughly 90% of them singletons. Germline V gene sequence: CDR1 SGHNT, CDR2 YYREEE (reference sequence). The CDR3 is made up of 16 amino acids. The germline V and J ends were trimmed by 1 base and 0 bases, with 8 bases remaining between them. Recruited during active infection, patients (from Seattle) were subsequently followed longitudinally.

The chain links TRBV5-4 to TRBJ1-6; weak D call: TRBD1 (6 bases). Sequenced material: peripheral blood. The clonotype originates from an older woman with COVID-19, enrolled during active disease. Here the CDR3 DNA reads TGTGCCAGCAGCTTGAACAGGGCCTCCTATAATTCACCCCTCCACTTT. It codes for CASSLNRASYNSPLHF.